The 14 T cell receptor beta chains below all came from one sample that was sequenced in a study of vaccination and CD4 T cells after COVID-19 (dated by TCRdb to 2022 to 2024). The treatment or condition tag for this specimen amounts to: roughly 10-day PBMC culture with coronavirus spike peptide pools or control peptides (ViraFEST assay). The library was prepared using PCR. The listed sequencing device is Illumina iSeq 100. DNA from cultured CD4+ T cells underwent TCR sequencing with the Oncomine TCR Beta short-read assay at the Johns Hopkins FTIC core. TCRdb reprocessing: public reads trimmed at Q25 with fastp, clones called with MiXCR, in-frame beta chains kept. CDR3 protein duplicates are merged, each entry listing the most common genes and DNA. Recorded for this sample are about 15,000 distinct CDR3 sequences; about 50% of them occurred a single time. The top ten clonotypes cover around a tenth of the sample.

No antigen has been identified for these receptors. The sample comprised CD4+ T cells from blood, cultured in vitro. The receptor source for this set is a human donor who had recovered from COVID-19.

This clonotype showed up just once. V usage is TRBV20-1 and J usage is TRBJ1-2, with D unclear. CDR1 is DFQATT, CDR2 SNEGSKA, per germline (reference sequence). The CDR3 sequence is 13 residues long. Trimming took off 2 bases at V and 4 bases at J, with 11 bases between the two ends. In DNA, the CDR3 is TGCAGTGCTAGACTTAGGGTGGGCTATGGCTACACCTTC. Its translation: CSARLRVGYGYTF.

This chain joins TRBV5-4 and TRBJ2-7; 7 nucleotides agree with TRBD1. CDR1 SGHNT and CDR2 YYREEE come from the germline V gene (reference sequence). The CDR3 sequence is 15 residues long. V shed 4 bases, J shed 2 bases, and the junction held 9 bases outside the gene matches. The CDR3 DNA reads TGTGCCAGCAGCCACTACACCGGGACAGCCTACGAGCAGTACTTC. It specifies CASSHYTGTAYEQYF.

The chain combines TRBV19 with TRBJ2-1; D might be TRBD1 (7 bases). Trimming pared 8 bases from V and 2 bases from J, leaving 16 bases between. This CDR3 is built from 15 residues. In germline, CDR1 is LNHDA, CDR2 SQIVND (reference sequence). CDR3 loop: CASAKEGAPYNEQFF. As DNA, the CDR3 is TGTGCCAGTGCAAAGGAGGGGGCGCCCTACAATGAGCAGTTCTTC.

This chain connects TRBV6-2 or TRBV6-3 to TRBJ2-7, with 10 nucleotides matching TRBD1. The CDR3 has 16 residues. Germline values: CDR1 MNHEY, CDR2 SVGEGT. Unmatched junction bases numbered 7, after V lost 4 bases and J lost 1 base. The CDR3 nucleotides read TGTGCCAGCAGTTCTCGAGGACAGGGGGGGTCCTACGAGCAGTACTTC. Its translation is CASSSRGQGGSYEQYF.

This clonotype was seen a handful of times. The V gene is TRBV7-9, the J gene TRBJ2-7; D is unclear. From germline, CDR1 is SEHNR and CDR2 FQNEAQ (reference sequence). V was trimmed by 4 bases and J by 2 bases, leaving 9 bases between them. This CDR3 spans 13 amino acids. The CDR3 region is CASSSGRAYEQYF. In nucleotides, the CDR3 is TGTGCCAGCAGCTCCGGACGGGCCTACGAGCAGTACTTC.

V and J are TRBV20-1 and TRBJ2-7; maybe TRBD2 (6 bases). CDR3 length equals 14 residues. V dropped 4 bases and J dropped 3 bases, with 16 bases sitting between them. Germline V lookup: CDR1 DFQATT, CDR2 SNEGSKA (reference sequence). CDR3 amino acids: CSAIPGLGYYEQYF. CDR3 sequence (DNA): TGCAGTGCTATTCCGGGACTGGGCTACTACGAGCAGTACTTC.

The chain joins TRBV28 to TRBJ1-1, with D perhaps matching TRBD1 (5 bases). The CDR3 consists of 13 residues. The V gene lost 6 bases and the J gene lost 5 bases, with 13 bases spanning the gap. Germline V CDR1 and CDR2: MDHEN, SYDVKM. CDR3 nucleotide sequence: TGTGCCAGCAGCAACCCCGGGGGGACTGAAGCTTTCTTT. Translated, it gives CASSNPGGTEAFF.

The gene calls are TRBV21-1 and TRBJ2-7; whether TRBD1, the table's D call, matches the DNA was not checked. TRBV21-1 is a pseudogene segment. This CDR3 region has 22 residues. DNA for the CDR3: TGTGCCAGCAGCAAAGAGGTCAGCTTCTCGGCTATTACAGGGGTGCCCTCCTACGAGCAGTACTTC. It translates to CASSKEVSFSAITGVPSYEQYF.

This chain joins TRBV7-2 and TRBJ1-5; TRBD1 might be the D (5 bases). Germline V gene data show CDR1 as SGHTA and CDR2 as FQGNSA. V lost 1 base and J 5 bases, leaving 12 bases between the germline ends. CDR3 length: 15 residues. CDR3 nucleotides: TGTGCCAGCAGCTTAGGGGACCTCGGGTATCAGCCCCAGCATTTT. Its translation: CASSLGDLGYQPQHF.

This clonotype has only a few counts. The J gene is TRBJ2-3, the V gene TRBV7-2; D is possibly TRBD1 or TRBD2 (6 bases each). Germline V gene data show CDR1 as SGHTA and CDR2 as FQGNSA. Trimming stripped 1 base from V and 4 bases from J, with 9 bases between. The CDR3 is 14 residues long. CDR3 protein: CASSLVGGPDTQYF. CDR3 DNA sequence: TGTGCCAGCAGCTTAGTGGGGGGCCCAGATACGCAGTATTTT.

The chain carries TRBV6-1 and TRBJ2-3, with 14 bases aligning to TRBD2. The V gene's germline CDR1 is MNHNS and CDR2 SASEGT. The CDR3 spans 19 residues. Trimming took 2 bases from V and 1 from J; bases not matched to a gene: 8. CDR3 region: CASSEWGLAGDRGTDTQYF. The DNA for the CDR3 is TGTGCCAGCAGTGAATGGGGACTAGCGGGAGATAGAGGCACAGATACGCAGTATTTT.

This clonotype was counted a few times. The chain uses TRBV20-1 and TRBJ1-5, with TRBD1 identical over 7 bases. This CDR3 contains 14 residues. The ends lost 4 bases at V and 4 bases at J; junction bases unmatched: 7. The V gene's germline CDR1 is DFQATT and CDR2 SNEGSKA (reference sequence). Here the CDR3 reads CSAIGTARNQPQHF. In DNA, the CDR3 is TGCAGTGCTATCGGGACAGCTCGGAATCAGCCCCAGCATTTT.

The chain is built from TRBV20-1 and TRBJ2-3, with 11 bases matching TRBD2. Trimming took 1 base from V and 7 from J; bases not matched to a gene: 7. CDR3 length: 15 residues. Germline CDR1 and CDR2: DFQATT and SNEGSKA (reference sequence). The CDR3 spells CSARVPGTSGHTQYF. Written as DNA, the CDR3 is TGCAGTGCTAGAGTTCCCGGGACTAGCGGCCATACGCAGTATTTT.

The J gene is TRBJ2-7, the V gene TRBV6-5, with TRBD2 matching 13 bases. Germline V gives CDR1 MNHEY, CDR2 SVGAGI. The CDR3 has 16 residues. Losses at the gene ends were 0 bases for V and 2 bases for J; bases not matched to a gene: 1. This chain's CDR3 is CASSYSGLAGPYEQYF. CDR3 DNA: TGTGCCAGCAGTTACTCGGGACTAGCGGGGCCCTACGAGCAGTACTTC.